These 24 T cell receptor beta chains were sequenced from one sample in a study of response to subunit inactivated influenza vaccine. TCRdb itself ran the RT-PCR reads through MiXCR, one entry per CDR3 protein. The table lists just over 300,000 distinct CDR3 sequences, about a fifth of them singletons, with more than 8.5% in the top ten. Sample: PBMCs from blood, taken 21 months after vaccination. The receptors here all came from a man aged 50 to 69 who received an inactivated influenza vaccine.

V is TRBV2 and J is TRBJ1-5, with TRBD1 matching over 9 bases. CDR3 length: 16 residues. V shed 2 bases, J shed 6 bases, and the junction held 8 bases outside the gene matches. The V gene's germline CDR1 is SNHLY and CDR2 FYNNEI. The CDR3 DNA follows: TGTGCCAGCAGTGAAAGATTGGGACAGGGCGGTCAGCCCCAGCATTTT. Encoded protein: CASSERLGQGGQPQHF.

This sequence joins TRBV12-3 or TRBV12-4 and TRBJ2-7; D perhaps matches TRBD1 (5 bases). The germline V and J ends were trimmed by 6 bases and 3 bases, with 21 bases remaining between them. The CDR3 length is 16 residues. The chain's CDR3 is CASSSSRQSNLYEQYF. The CDR3 coding sequence is TGTGCCAGCAGCTCGTCCCGACAGTCAAACCTCTACGAGCAGTACTTC.

The sample holds a few counts of this clonotype. The rearrangement uses TRBV27 and TRBJ1-1, with no clear D. The germline V and J ends were trimmed by 5 bases and 0 bases, with 13 bases remaining between them. Germline loops: CDR1 MNHEY, CDR2 SMNVEV (reference sequence). This CDR3 comprises 15 residues. As DNA, the CDR3 is TGTGCCAGCAGTCGAGCGGCATTCATGAACACTGAAGCTTTCTTT. It encodes CASSRAAFMNTEAFF.

V is TRBV9 and J is TRBJ2-7; D is perhaps TRBD2 (6 bases). Trimming left V 0 bases short and J 1 base short, with 8 bases between. The CDR3 consists of 14 residues. Germline V lookup: CDR1 SGDLS, CDR2 YYNGEE. The CDR3 coding sequence is TGTGCCAGCAGCGTAGCCGGGACTTCCTACGAGCAGTACTTC. It specifies CASSVAGTSYEQYF.

The chain couples TRBV20-1 to TRBJ1-1; no clear D. The CDR3 sequence is 11 residues long. Per germline, CDR1 DFQATT and CDR2 SNEGSKA (reference sequence). The V gene lost 6 bases and the J gene lost 4 bases, with 9 bases spanning the gap. In nucleotides, the CDR3 is TGCAGTGCAGGGCGAGGCACTGAAGCTTTCTTT. Its protein is CSAGRGTEAFF.

The rearrangement joins TRBV20-1 to TRBJ2-2, with a possible D match to TRBD2 (6 bases). V dropped 7 bases and J dropped 0 bases, with 12 bases sitting between them. The germline V gene encodes CDR1 DFQATT and CDR2 SNEGSKA (reference sequence). The CDR3 extends over 14 amino acids. The CDR3 is CSGSREPNTGELFF. The CDR3, as DNA: TGCAGTGGAAGCCGGGAGCCGAACACCGGGGAGCTGTTTTTT.

In its sample, this clonotype was seen a few times. J is TRBJ1-2 and V is TRBV14; no clear D. This CDR3 region has 14 residues. Deletions cut 1 base from V and 4 bases from J, with 10 bases between. Germline V lookup: CDR1 SGHDN, CDR2 FVKESK. CDR3 in amino acids: CASSQGLGSYGYTF. CDR3 coding DNA: TGTGCCAGCAGCCAAGGTCTGGGATCCTATGGCTACACCTTC.

This clonotype was seen ten or more times. V gene TRBV4-2 combines with J gene TRBJ1-1; no clear D gene. Trimming shortened V by 0 bases and J by 4 bases, and 9 bases separated the two germline ends. The CDR3 contains 14 residues. CDR1 is LGHNA, CDR2 YNFKEQ, per germline. The chain's CDR3 is CASSQDRRFTEAFF. Here the CDR3 DNA reads TGTGCCAGCAGCCAAGATCGGCGGTTCACTGAAGCTTTCTTT.

The chain joins TRBV7-6 to TRBJ2-2; D gene uncertain. The CDR3 has 15 amino acids. The germline gives CDR1 SGHVS, CDR2 FNYEAQ. V was cut by 1 base and J by 3 bases, with 9 bases left in between. The CDR3 spells CASSLEARHTGELFF. The CDR3 nucleotides read TGTGCCAGCAGCTTAGAGGCGAGACACACCGGGGAGCTGTTTTTT.

This clonotype appeared a few times. This rearrangement joins TRBV5-1 to TRBJ1-4; D is unresolved. Trimming took off 2 bases at V and 2 bases at J, with 10 bases between the two ends. The CDR3 runs to 15 residues. Germline-derived CDR1 and CDR2 are SGHRS and YFSETQ. The CDR3 here is CASSFGGRTNEKLFF. The CDR3, as DNA: TGCGCCAGCAGCTTTGGTGGGCGGACTAATGAAAAACTGTTTTTT.

This clonotype came up many times. The chain links TRBV28 to TRBJ1-2; D call uncertain. Trimming pared 1 base from V and 3 bases from J, leaving 9 bases between. The CDR3 is 14 residues long. Germline V gives CDR1 MDHEN, CDR2 SYDVKM. CDR3 in DNA: TGTGCCAGCAGTTTATTCCAGGCGGACTATGGCTACACCTTC. It translates to CASSLFQADYGYTF.

This clonotype was counted only a few times. The chain is built from TRBV6-5 and TRBJ2-5; D is perhaps TRBD1 (6 bases). This CDR3 contains 15 residues. Trimming cost V 2 bases and J 9 bases, with 19 bases left between them. Germline V lookup: CDR1 MNHEY, CDR2 SVGAGI. Written as DNA, the CDR3 is TGTGCCAGCAGTTACGAGGCTCCGCAGGGGAGCTCCCAGTACTTC. Its protein is CASSYEAPQGSSQYF.

This clonotype has a count of ten or more. This sequence joins TRBV4-1 and TRBJ1-2, with TRBD1 identical over 8 bases. The CDR3 length is 16 residues. After removal of 5 bases from V and 4 bases from J, the junction contained 12 bases not matched to a gene. Per the germline V gene, CDR1 is MGHRA and CDR2 is YSYEKL. CDR3 sequence (DNA): TGCGCCAGCAGCAGGACAGGGACTTCTGAAGGCTATGGCTACACCTTC. Protein: CASSRTGTSEGYGYTF.

In this sample, this clonotype turned up a few times. The chain uses TRBV3-1 and TRBJ2-3; possibly TRBD1 for D (5 bases). V was clipped by 5 bases and J by 0 bases, with 12 bases between them. The CDR3 has 15 amino acids. Germline CDR1 LGHDT, CDR2 YNNKEL (reference sequence). The CDR3 DNA is TGTGCCAGCAGCTACACAGGCCGAAGCACAGATACGCAGTATTTT. Amino acid sequence: CASSYTGRSTDTQYF.

This clonotype was counted a few times. V and J are TRBV15 and TRBJ2-3, with no clear D. This CDR3 contains 13 residues. Trimming left V 0 bases short and J 6 bases short, with 7 bases between. The germline V gene has CDR1 LNHNV and CDR2 YYDKDF (reference sequence). The CDR3 DNA reads as TGTGCCACCAGCAGAGACCAATCGGATACGCAGTATTTT. Its translation is CATSRDQSDTQYF.

This chain links TRBV6-5 with TRBJ2-3; no clear D gene. V was cut by 1 base and J by 3 bases, with 5 bases left in between. Germline-derived CDR1 and CDR2 are MNHEY and SVGAGI. The CDR3 is 13 amino acids. The CDR3 protein is CASSYFATDTQYF. CDR3 in DNA: TGTGCCAGCAGTTACTTCGCGACAGATACGCAGTATTTT.

V gene TRBV5-1 combines with J gene TRBJ1-1; a weak D match, TRBD1 (5 bases). The V gene's germline CDR1 is SGHRS and CDR2 YFSETQ. The CDR3 has 14 residues. V gave up 3 bases and J gave up 2 bases, with 11 bases separating them. The CDR3 sequence: CASSSGGPNTEAFF. CDR3 nucleotides: TGCGCCAGCAGCTCGGGGGGACCAAACACTGAAGCTTTCTTT.

This clonotype turned up a few times. This chain joins TRBV4-2 and TRBJ2-7; D possibly matches TRBD1 or TRBD2 (6 bases each). V shed 3 bases and J shed 4 bases, with 22 bases lying between them. The CDR3 is 17 amino acids. Germline V gene data show CDR1 as LGHNA and CDR2 as YNFKEQ. The CDR3: CASSQSPKRGVWYEQYF. CDR3 nucleotides: TGTGCCAGCAGCCAGTCTCCGAAGAGGGGGGTCTGGTACGAGCAGTACTTC.

V is TRBV28 and J is TRBJ2-2, with D perhaps matching TRBD2 (5 bases). From germline, CDR1 is MDHEN and CDR2 SYDVKM. Trimming removed 4 bases from V and 5 bases from J, with 14 bases in between. The CDR3 has 15 residues. The CDR3 coding sequence is TGTGCCAGCAGTTCTATGGGTCGGGGTACCGGGGAGCTGTTTTTT. It translates to CASSSMGRGTGELFF.

This clonotype was seen just once. The gene calls are TRBV4-3 and TRBJ1-4; possibly TRBD1 for D (6 bases). Per germline, CDR1 LGHNA and CDR2 YSLEER. Trimming took 2 bases from V and 10 from J, leaving 20 bases between them. The CDR3 extends over 16 amino acids. The CDR3 DNA reads TGCGCCAGCAGCCAACCCCTACAGGGAGGTACGGGAAAACTGTTTTTT. It specifies CASSQPLQGGTGKLFF.

This clonotype was counted between two and nine times. The CDR3 protein is CASSRRETDTQYF. DNA for the CDR3: TGTGCCAGCAGCCGGCGGGAAACAGATACGCAGTATTTT. V usage is TRBV7-8 and J usage is TRBJ2-3; tentative D call: TRBD2 (6 bases). V gave up 5 bases and J gave up 3 bases, with 9 bases separating them. This CDR3 region has 13 residues. Germline-derived CDR1 and CDR2 are SGHVS and FQNEAQ. The entire variable domain, with the rest obtained from reference TRBV7-8 and TRBJ2-3, is as follows: GAGVSQSPRYKVAKRGQDVALRCDPISGHVSLFWYQQALGQGPEFLTYFQNEAQLDKSGLPSDRFFAERPEGSVSTLKIQRTQQEDSAVYLCASSRRETDTQYFGPGTRLTVL.

The sample holds a few counts of this clonotype. The chain combines TRBV20-1 with TRBJ2-1; D may be TRBD2 (5 bases). The V and J ends lost 5 bases and 6 bases respectively, with 17 bases between them. The CDR3 is 14 residues long. The germline gives CDR1 DFQATT, CDR2 SNEGSKA (reference sequence). Written as DNA, the CDR3 is TGCAGTGCTCAAGACTACCAGAAAGCCAATGAGCAGTTCTTC. Translation: CSAQDYQKANEQFF.

The chain combines TRBV5-6 with TRBJ2-3, with 11 nucleotides matching TRBD1. Unmatched junction bases numbered 6, after V lost 7 bases and J lost 2 bases. This CDR3 contains 15 residues. CDR1 and CDR2 (germline): SGHDT, YYEEEE. The CDR3 here is CASARTGGYTDTQYF. The CDR3 nucleotides read TGTGCCAGCGCTCGGACAGGGGGCTACACAGATACGCAGTATTTT.

This clonotype was observed a handful of times. The V call is TRBV28, the J call TRBJ1-4, with a possible D match to TRBD1 (6 bases). Germline CDR1 is MDHEN and CDR2 is SYDVKM. V was trimmed by 4 bases and J by 8 bases, leaving 14 bases between them. The length of the CDR3 is 14 residues. CDR3 protein: CASSYRQGNEKLFF. CDR3 DNA: TGTGCCAGCAGTTACCGGCAGGGGAACGAAAAACTGTTTTTT.